These T cell receptor beta chains were read from a single sample in a study of blood T cells in healthy people across ages. MiXCR, applied by TCRdb to the 5' RACE reads, yields one record per CDR3 protein. This sample has about 770,000 distinct CDR3 sequences, with 40% to 50% found just once. Sequencing used blood. Every receptor here comes from a man aged 60 to 69 in good health. The CDR3 runs from the conserved cysteine through the conserved F or W. The D gene is left open where the match is weak. Clone size is stated in some rows and not others, as once, few, many or a class when expanded.

j_call clone_size v_call d_call cdr3_aa cdr3_nt
TRBJ1-6 many TRBV12-3/TRBV12-4 . CASSLGGNSPLHF TGTGCCAGCAGCTTAGGAGGCAATTCACCCCTCCACTTT
TRBJ2-5 . TRBV6-2/TRBV6-3 TRBD2 CASSYTGLAGIGETQYF TGTGCCAGCAGTTACACGGGACTAGCGGGGATCGGAGAGACCCAGTACTTC
TRBJ2-7 . TRBV7-2 . CASSRPSSRWQYF TGTGCCAGCAGCCGCCCCTCTAGTCGATGGCAGTACTTC
TRBJ2-1 many TRBV27 TRBD2 CASSAPPLAGVSNEQFF TGTGCCAGCAGTGCCCCCCCACTAGCGGGGGTTTCCAATGAGCAGTTCTTC
TRBJ2-7 . TRBV2 TRBD1 CASSLPTQGVFSYEQYF TGTGCCAGCAGTTTACCGACACAGGGGGTCTTTTCCTACGAGCAGTACTTC
TRBJ2-7 many TRBV10-2 TRBD1 CASSATGGEQYF TGCGCCAGCAGCGCGACAGGGGGCGAGCAGTACTTC
TRBJ2-7 many TRBV25-1 . CASSEFRGTEQYF TGTGCCAGCAGTGAATTTCGGGGGACGGAGCAGTACTTC
TRBJ2-3 . TRBV27 . CASSYRDEGTDTQYF TGTGCCAGCAGTTACCGGGACGAAGGCACAGATACGCAGTATTTT
TRBJ1-1 many TRBV7-2 . CASSLSLNTEAFF TGTGCCAGCAGCTTATCTCTGAACACTGAAGCTTTCTTT
TRBJ2-7 . TRBV28 . CAASRNAYEQYF TGTGCCGCCAGCCGGAATGCCTACGAGCAGTACTTC
TRBJ2-7 . TRBV28 TRBD2 CASGRLAEVYYEQYF TGTGCCAGCGGACGACTAGCGGAAGTATACTACGAGCAGTACTTC
TRBJ2-1 many TRBV20-1 . CSAIRGNNEQFF TGCAGTGCTATTCGGGGAAACAATGAGCAGTTCTTC
TRBJ2-1 few TRBV6-6 . CATAGGNEQFF TGTGCCACCGCCGGAGGTAATGAGCAGTTCTTC
TRBJ1-2 . TRBV12-3/TRBV12-4 . CASSLLPGHTTANYGYTF TGTGCCAGCAGTCTTCTCCCCGGGCACACTACAGCTAACTATGGCTACACCTTC
TRBJ1-6 . TRBV7-2 . CASSRAVRGNSPLHF TGTGCCAGCAGCCGTGCCGTTCGGGGCAACTCACCCCTCCACTTT
TRBJ1-2 . TRBV25-1 . CASSAGLSGYTF TGTGCCAGCAGTGCAGGGCTAAGTGGCTACACCTTC
TRBJ2-7 few TRBV3-1 TRBD2 CASSQRENEQYF TGTGCCAGCAGCCAGCGGGAGAACGAGCAGTACTTC
TRBJ1-1 few TRBV7-2 TRBD1 CASSSATGTGVTEAFF TGTGCCAGCAGCTCCGCCACCGGGACAGGGGTCACTGAAGCTTTCTTT
TRBJ2-1 . TRBV6-2/TRBV6-3 . CASSCSTILGGHEQFF TGTGCCAGCAGTTGCTCGACTATTTTGGGGGGTCATGAGCAGTTCTTC
TRBJ2-5 few TRBV20-1 TRBD1 CSAPLTGEETQYF TGCAGTGCCCCACTTACAGGGGAAGAGACCCAGTACTTC
TRBJ2-1 . TRBV6-2/TRBV6-3 TRBD1 CASSSGQGTQDEQFF TGTGCCAGCAGTTCGGGACAGGGGACCCAAGATGAGCAGTTCTTC
TRBJ2-2 . TRBV12-3/TRBV12-4 . CASRTDLQKTGELFF TGTGCCAGCAGGACGGATCTACAGAAAACCGGGGAGCTGTTTTTT
TRBJ2-7 . TRBV12-3/TRBV12-4 . CASSQWGRYEQYF TGTGCCAGCAGCCAGTGGGGGCGCTACGAGCAGTACTTC
TRBJ2-1 . TRBV5-1 . CASSALGEQFF TGTGCCAGCAGCGCGTTAGGCGAGCAGTTCTTC
TRBJ2-7 . TRBV12-3/TRBV12-4 TRBD2 CASSFGRVHYEQYF TGTGCCAGCAGTTTTGGGAGGGTCCACTACGAGCAGTACTTC
TRBJ1-6 . TRBV20-1 TRBD1 CSVTSGTVGSPLHF TGCAGTGTTACGTCCGGGACAGTAGGCTCACCCCTCCACTTT
TRBJ2-1 . TRBV4-3 TRBD1 CASSQAGQFQETQFF TGCGCCAGCAGCCAAGCGGGACAGTTCCAAGAGACCCAGTTCTTC
TRBJ2-3 . TRBV20-1 . CGANGHQSSTDTQYF TGCGGTGCTAATGGACACCAGTCTAGCACAGATACGCAGTATTTT
TRBJ2-7 . TRBV20-1 . CSAQTDIYEQYF TGCAGTGCTCAGACAGACATCTACGAGCAGTACTTC
TRBJ1-5 . TRBV20-1 . CSARGTTSGNQPQHF TGCAGTGCTAGAGGGACGACCTCGGGGAATCAGCCCCAGCATTTT
TRBJ1-1 . TRBV11-2 . CASSLIDGPNTEAFF TGTGCCAGCAGCTTAATAGATGGGCCGAACACTGAAGCTTTCTTT
TRBJ2-5 . TRBV15 . CATSRDQARVYF TGTGCCACCAGCAGAGATCAGGCGAGGGTGTACTTC
TRBJ2-7 . TRBV7-8 TRBD2 CASSSNVAGVNEQYF TGTGCCAGCAGCTCCAACGTAGCGGGAGTGAACGAGCAGTACTTC
TRBJ2-3 . TRBV12-3/TRBV12-4 TRBD2 CASSLMLAGDHADTQYF TGTGCCAGCAGTTTAATGCTAGCGGGGGACCACGCAGATACGCAGTATTTT
TRBJ2-7 . TRBV7-2 TRBD2 CASSFGTSGGYERYF TGTGCCAGCAGCTTTGGGACTAGCGGGGGCTACGAGCGGTACTTC
TRBJ1-6 few TRBV12-3/TRBV12-4 . CASSQWNSPLHF TGTGCCAGCAGCCAGTGGAATTCACCCCTCCACTTT
TRBJ2-7 . TRBV30 TRBD1 CAWRRQGNDEQYF TGTGCCTGGAGAAGACAGGGAAACGACGAGCAGTACTTC
TRBJ2-3 . TRBV11-1 . CASSPRRDTDTQYF TGTGCCAGCAGCCCCAGAAGGGACACAGATACGCAGTATTTT
TRBJ2-7 few TRBV10-3 . CAISDGHQDYYEQYF TGTGCCATCAGTGATGGACACCAGGATTACTACGAGCAGTACTTC
TRBJ2-7 . TRBV7-2 . CASSTGGLYEQYF TGTGCCAGCAGCACCGGGGGGCTCTACGAGCAGTACTTC
TRBJ2-1 . TRBV3-1 TRBD2 CASSQEGVAGNEQFF TGTGCCAGCAGCCAAGAAGGGGTAGCGGGGAATGAGCAGTTCTTC
TRBJ2-7 . TRBV14 TRBD1 CASSQALTGNEQYF TGTGCCAGCAGCCAAGCTTTGACAGGGAACGAGCAGTACTTC
TRBJ2-1 once TRBV7-2 . CASSLGVPDSSYNEQFF TGTGCCAGCAGCTTAGGAGTTCCGGATAGCTCCTACAACGAGCAGTTCTTC
TRBJ2-1 few TRBV3-1 . CASSPRLTRPGANNEQFF TGTGCCAGCAGCCCCCGCTTAACTCGACCGGGGGCGAACAATGAGCAGTTCTTC
TRBJ2-1 few TRBV18 . CARSPNGQAYNEQFF TGTGCCCGCTCACCAAACGGCCAGGCTTACAATGAGCAGTTCTTC
TRBJ2-1 many TRBV20-1 . CSAREGGEQFF TGCAGTGCTAGGGAGGGGGGTGAGCAGTTCTTC
TRBJ2-3 once TRBV20-1 . CSARDRTIDTQYF TGCAGTGCTAGAGATCGGACTATAGATACGCAGTATTTT
TRBJ2-5 . TRBV5-1 TRBD1 CASSHLGQGETQYF TGCGCCAGCAGCCACCTAGGACAGGGTGAGACCCAGTACTTC